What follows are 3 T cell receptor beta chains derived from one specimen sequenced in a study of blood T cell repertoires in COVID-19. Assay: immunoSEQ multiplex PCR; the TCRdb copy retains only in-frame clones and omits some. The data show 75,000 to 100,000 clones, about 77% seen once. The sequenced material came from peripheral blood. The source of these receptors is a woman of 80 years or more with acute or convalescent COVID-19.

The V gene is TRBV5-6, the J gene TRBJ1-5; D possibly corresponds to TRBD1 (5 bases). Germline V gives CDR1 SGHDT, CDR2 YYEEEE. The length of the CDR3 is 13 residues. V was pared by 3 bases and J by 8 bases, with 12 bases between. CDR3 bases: TGTGCCAGCAGCTATCAGGGCGTTGAGCCCCAGCATTTT. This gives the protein CASSYQGVEPQHF. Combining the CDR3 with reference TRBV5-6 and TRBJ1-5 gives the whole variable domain DAGVTQSPTHLIKTRGQQVTLRCSPKSGHDTVSWYQQALGQGPQFIFQYYEEEERQRGNFPDRFSGHQFPNYSSELNVNALLLGDSALYLCASSYQGVEPQHFGDGTRLSIL.

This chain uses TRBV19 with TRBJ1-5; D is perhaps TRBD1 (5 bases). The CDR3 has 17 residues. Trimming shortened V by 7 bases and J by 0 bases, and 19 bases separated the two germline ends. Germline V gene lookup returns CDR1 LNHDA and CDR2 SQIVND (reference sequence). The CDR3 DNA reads TGTGCCAGTATGTGGCAGGGCGGATTCTATAGCAATCAGCCCCAGCATTTT. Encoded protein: CASMWQGGFYSNQPQHF.

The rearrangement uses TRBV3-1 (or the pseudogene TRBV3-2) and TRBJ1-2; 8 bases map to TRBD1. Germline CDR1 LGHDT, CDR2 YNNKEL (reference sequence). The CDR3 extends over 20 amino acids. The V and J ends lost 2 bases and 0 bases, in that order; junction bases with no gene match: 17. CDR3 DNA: TGTGCCAGCAGCCAAAACCTATTTAGGACAGGGAGAGAGGCTAACTATGGCTACACCTTC. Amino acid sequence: CASSQNLFRTGREANYGYTF.